This T cell receptor (beta chain) was captured in a study of identical twins (dated by TCRdb to 2016 to 2018). For the study in its entirety: To test whether fetal clonotypes persist, this study deep-sequenced TCR alpha and beta repertoires from monozygotic twins, from unrelated adults of various ages, and from cord blood. Replicate twin experiments were performed at different times using different library preparation protocols to rule out contamination. The research as a whole found: Invariant T cells such as MAIT and iNKT could partly confound zero-insertion analyses, although diverse VJ usage argued against such confounding for most clonotypes. Abundant cord blood beta clonotypes carried fewer insertions; young adult naive repertoires showed a weaker similar trend, while memory repertoires showed none. In monozygotic twins, out-of-frame TCR alpha sharing was systematically underestimated by recombination models, although the models agreed with sharing between unrelated individuals. In beta out-of-frame sequences, excess twin sharing was weaker, because having fewer shared sequences lowered the signal-to-noise ratio. Because the same donors could not be followed over many years, the conclusions relied on cross-sectional statistical analysis. Out-of-frame TCR alpha sequences shared between twins showed an excess of low generation-probability sequences compared with coincidental sharing between unrelated individuals.

Receptor libraries were prepared by 5' RACE. These reads were obtained on an Illumina HiSeq 2000. A universal primer binding site was added through template switching, and the final cDNA carried a unique molecular identifier so that TCR cDNA molecules could be counted accurately. Specific primers in the conserved constant-segment region were used to synthesize first-strand cDNA for the TCR alpha and beta chains. To control for contamination, every cDNA library carried two barcodes: a SMART-Mk sample barcode plus Illumina barcodes. TruSeq adapter sequences and Illumina sample barcodes were added in two successive PCR steps. Sequencing of the TCR alpha and beta cDNA libraries was done on the Illumina HiSeq platform using custom primers. In the original analysis: MiGEC was used to process raw reads and extract unique molecular identifiers, and MiXCR was used to find CDR3 positions. Recombination models were inferred per individual with the repgenHMM and IGoR tools using an EM algorithm. The analysis of shared clonotypes was done with the tcR package in R, with sharing normalized by the product of cloneset sizes. To study raw recombination without the effects of thymic and clonal selection, out-of-frame nonproductive sequences were analyzed. TCRdb ran its own pipeline on the public reads, namely fastp trimming at Q25 and MiXCR clone calling, and kept in-frame beta chains. Each CDR3 protein appears once, grouped with its most common genes and DNA. These V and J calls are TCRdb output, not the study's own analysis. The sample yields hundreds of thousands of distinct CDR3 sequences; approximately 6.1% were counted once. About 1.8% of the sample belongs to the ten largest clones.

Every donor was a healthy Caucasian. Three unrelated non-twin adults were also sequenced: a male aged 18 to 30, a male aged 50 to 60 and a female aged 50 to 60. Miltenyi CD45RO+ enrichment and human naive T-cell isolation kits were used to isolate memory (CD45RO+) and naive T cells from PBMC. From cysteine to phenylalanine, the CDR3 is 14 amino acids long. Only CDR3 DNA is held: 42 bases, read in frame from base 1. CDR1 and CDR2 are drawn from the germline V gene: SGHRS, YFSETQ. V and J are trimmed by 4 bases and 9 bases, and the gene matches miss 8 bases of the junction. For this clonotype: Its antigen remains unidentified. No base quality values were provided; no much bigger clone lies one nucleotide off.

This receptor was taken from a man between 18 and 29 years old in good health. Here the chain combines TRBV5-1 and TRBJ1-1, with 11 bases in between that match TRBD1. Sequences were obtained from naive T cells sorted from blood. The cell subset or site label for this specimen denotes: cells isolated with a human naive T-cell isolation kit. The sequence in DNA is TGCGCCAGCAGCGGACCGGGACAGGGGGACAAAGCTTTCTTT. This is translated as CASSGPGQGDKAFF.